The 9 T cell receptor beta chains listed next were all sequenced from one sample in a study of Graves' ophthalmopathy and Graves' hyperthyroidism. Amplification from RNA transcripts yielded the TCR beta CDR3 regions. An initial RT-PCR round employing HTBI primers preceded a second-round multiplex PCR. Via MiXCR, TCRdb re-called the multiplex PCR reads, giving one row per CDR3 protein. The sample has almost 750,000 distinct CDR3 sequences; 40% are singletons. The sequenced sample consisted of peripheral blood. The receptor set was obtained from an adult man with Graves' ophthalmopathy.

This rearrangement joins TRBV2 to TRBJ2-5; 9 bases fit TRBD2. The germline gives CDR1 SNHLY, CDR2 FYNNEI. The CDR3 is 14 amino acids. V gave up 4 bases and J gave up 0 bases; unmatched junction bases: 0. This CDR3 is CASSGTSDQETQYF. The DNA of the CDR3 is TGTGCCAGCAGTGGGACTAGCGACCAAGAGACCCAGTACTTC.

This clonotype was seen only a few times. The chain links TRBV7-9 to TRBJ2-7, with D uncertain. V lost 3 bases, J lost 0 bases, and 12 bases lay in between. Germline assignment: CDR1 SEHNR and CDR2 FQNEAQ (reference sequence). This CDR3 contains 15 residues. The DNA of the CDR3 is TGTGCCAGCAGCTTTAATTGGGATCCCTCCTACGAGCAGTACTTC. Translating it yields CASSFNWDPSYEQYF.

This chain joins TRBV20-1 and TRBJ2-3; the D gene is possibly TRBD1 (5 bases). Germline V lookup: CDR1 DFQATT, CDR2 SNEGSKA (reference sequence). The CDR3 has 12 amino acids. The V end was cut by 4 bases, the J end by 4 bases, with 9 bases between. The CDR3 bases are TGCAGTGCTAATACACAGGCAGATACGCAGTATTTT. Its protein is CSANTQADTQYF.

The chain is built from TRBV29-1 and TRBJ2-7; maybe TRBD1 (6 bases). This CDR3 has 14 residues. Germline assignment: CDR1 SQVTM and CDR2 ANQGSEA. V dropped 6 bases and J dropped 5 bases, with 20 bases sitting between them. The CDR3 DNA follows: TGCAGCGTCAAACCAGGGGCCCCCTTAGACGAGCAGTACTTC. It encodes CSVKPGAPLDEQYF.

CDR3 in amino acids: CATSSQPGGQSYSPLHF. CDR3 DNA sequence: TGTGCCACCAGCAGCCAACCTGGGGGACAGTCGTATTCACCCCTCCACTTT. The chain combines TRBV15 with TRBJ1-6; 7 bases agree with TRBD1. The trim removed 3 bases at V and 8 bases at J, leaving 13 bases unmatched. CDR1 and CDR2 (germline): LNHNV, YYDKDF (reference sequence). The CDR3 extends over 17 amino acids.

This clonotype was counted ten times or more. This chain links TRBV2 with TRBJ2-6; weak D call: TRBD2 (5 bases). Germline-derived CDR1 and CDR2 are SNHLY and FYNNEI. V lost 7 bases and J 0 bases, leaving 13 bases between the germline ends. This CDR3 comprises 16 residues. CDR3 bases: TGTGCCAGCACGGCGGGTAGGAGCTCTGGGGCCAACGTCCTGACTTTC. Amino acid sequence: CASTAGRSSGANVLTF.

This clonotype has a handful of counts. The V gene is TRBV9, the J gene TRBJ2-2; possible D gene TRBD2, 6 bases. The germline gives CDR1 SGDLS, CDR2 YYNGEE. V gave up 1 base and J gave up 7 bases, with 14 bases separating them. The CDR3 consists of 15 residues. DNA for the CDR3: TGTGCCAGCAGCGTAATCGGGACTCAGGACGGGGAGCTGTTTTTT. Its protein is CASSVIGTQDGELFF.

The chain links TRBV7-9 to TRBJ2-7; D call uncertain. This CDR3 is 12 amino acids long. Trimming shortened V by 5 bases and J by 3 bases, and 8 bases separated the two germline ends. The germline CDR1 and CDR2 sequences are SEHNR and FQNEAQ (reference sequence). CDR3 DNA: TGTGCCAGCAGCGGGTACAACTACGAGCAGTACTTC. Translating it yields CASSGYNYEQYF.

This chain connects TRBV9 to TRBJ1-6; tentative D call: TRBD1 (5 bases). V was clipped by 5 bases and J by 8 bases, with 11 bases between them. The CDR3 runs to 13 residues. CDR1 and CDR2 from the germline V gene are SGDLS and YYNGEE. The CDR3 DNA follows: TGTGCCAGCAGTCCCGGGGCCCATTCACCCCTCCACTTT. It yields the protein CASSPGAHSPLHF.